The source of this TCR beta chain is a study of cytomegalovirus exposure and HLA in healthy donors. Unmatched junction bases numbered 11, after V lost 1 base and J lost 3 bases. This CDR3 has 19 residues. The germline V gene has CDR1 SQVTM and CDR2 ANQGSEA. Study-wide points: Altogether, about 160 TCR beta chains were recorded as cytomegalovirus-associated. Later analysis found that TCR beta chains associated with HLA were more clonally expanded than other, equally common chains.

Amplification used 60 Vbeta primers and 13 Jbeta primers. Here immunoSEQ multiplex PCR was the method, and the copy in TCRdb shows in-frame clones only, minus some. The table includes some 100,000 clones, just under 70% detected once. To note about this clone: Its antigen is as yet unknown.

The TCR sequence derives from a woman aged 70-85 years in good health and CMV-seropositive. The source material was PBMCs. The genes are TRBV29-1 and TRBJ2-1, with 14 nucleotides matching TRBD2. The DNA for the CDR3 is TGCAGCGTTGAAGGGACTAGCGGGGGGAGCGCTCTGCGCTACAATGAGCAGTTCTTC. Amino acids: CSVEGTSGGSALRYNEQFF.